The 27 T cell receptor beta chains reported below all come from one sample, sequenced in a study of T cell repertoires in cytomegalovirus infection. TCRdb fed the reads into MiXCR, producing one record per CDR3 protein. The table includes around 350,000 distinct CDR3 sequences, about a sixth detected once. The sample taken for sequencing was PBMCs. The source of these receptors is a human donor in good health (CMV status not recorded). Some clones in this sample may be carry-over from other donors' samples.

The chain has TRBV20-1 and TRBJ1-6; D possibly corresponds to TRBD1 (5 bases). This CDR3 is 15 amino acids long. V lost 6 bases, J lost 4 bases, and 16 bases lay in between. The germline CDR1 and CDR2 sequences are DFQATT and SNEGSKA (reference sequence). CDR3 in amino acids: CSAKRDAGYNSPLHF. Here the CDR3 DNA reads TGCAGTGCGAAACGGGACGCCGGGTATAATTCACCCCTCCACTTT.

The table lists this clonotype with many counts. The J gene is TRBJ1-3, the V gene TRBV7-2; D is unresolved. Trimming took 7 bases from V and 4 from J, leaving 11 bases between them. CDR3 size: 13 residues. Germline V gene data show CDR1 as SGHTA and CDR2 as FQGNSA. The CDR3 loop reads CASTLRSGNTIYF. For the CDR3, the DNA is TGTGCCAGCACCTTGCGATCCGGAAACACCATATATTTT.

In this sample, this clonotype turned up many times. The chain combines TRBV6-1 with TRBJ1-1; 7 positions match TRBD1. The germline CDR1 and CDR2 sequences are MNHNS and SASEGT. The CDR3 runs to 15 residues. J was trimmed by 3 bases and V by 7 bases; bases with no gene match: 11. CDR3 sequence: CASTPGGGFDTEAFF. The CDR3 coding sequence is TGTGCCAGCACCCCAGGGGGTGGTTTCGACACTGAAGCTTTCTTT.

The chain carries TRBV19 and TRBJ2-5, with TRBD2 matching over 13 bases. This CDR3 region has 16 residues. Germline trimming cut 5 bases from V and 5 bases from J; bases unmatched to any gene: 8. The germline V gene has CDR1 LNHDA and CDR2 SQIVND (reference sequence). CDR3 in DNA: TGTGCCAGTAGTCCATACCGGACTAGCGGGAGTGAGACCCAGTACTTC. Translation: CASSPYRTSGSETQYF.

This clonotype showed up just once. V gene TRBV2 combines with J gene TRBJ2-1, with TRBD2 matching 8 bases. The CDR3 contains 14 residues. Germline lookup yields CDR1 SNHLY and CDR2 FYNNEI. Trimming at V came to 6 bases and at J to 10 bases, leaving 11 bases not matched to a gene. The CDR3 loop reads CASSEAGGFEEQFF. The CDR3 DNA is TGTGCCAGCAGCGAGGCGGGGGGCTTCGAGGAGCAGTTCTTC.

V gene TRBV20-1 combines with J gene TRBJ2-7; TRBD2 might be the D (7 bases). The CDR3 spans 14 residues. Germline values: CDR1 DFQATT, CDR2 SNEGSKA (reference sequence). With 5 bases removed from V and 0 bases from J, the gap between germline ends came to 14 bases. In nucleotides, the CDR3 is TGCAGTGCTGTCGGGGGGCGCAGCTCCTACGAGCAGTACTTC. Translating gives CSAVGGRSSYEQYF.

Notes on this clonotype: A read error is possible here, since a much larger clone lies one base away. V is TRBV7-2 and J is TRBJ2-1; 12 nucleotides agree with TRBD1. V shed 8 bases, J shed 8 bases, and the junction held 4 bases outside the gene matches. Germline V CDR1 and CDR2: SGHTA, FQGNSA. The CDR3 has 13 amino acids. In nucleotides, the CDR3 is TGTGCCAGCGGGGGGACAGGGGGCGATGAGCAGTTCTTC. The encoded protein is CASGGTGGDEQFF.

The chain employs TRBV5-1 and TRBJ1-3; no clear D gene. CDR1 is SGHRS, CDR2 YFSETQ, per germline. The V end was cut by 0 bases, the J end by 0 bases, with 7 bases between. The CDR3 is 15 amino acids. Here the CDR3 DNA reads TGCGCCAGCAGCTTGGACTATGGCTCTGGAAACACCATATATTTT. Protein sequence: CASSLDYGSGNTIYF.

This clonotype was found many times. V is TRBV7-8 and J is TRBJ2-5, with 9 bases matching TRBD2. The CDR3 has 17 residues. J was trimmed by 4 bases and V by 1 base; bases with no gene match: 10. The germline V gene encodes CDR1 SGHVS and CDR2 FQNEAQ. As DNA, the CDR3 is TGTGCCAGCAGCTTAGTGGGGGGCGGGAGGGTTCCAGAGACCCAGTACTTC. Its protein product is CASSLVGGGRVPETQYF.

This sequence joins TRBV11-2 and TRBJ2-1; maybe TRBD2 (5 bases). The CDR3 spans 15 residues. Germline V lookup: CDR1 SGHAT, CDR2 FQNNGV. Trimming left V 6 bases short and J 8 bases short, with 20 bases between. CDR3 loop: CASRGWADARDEQFF. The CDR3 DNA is TGTGCCAGCAGGGGGTGGGCCGACGCGAGGGATGAGCAGTTCTTC.

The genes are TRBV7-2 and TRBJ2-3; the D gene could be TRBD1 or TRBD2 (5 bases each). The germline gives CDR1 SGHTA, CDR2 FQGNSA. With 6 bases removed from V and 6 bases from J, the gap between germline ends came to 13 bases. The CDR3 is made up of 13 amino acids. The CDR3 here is CASRPVGVDTQYF. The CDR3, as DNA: TGTGCCAGCAGGCCTGTGGGGGTGGATACGCAGTATTTT.

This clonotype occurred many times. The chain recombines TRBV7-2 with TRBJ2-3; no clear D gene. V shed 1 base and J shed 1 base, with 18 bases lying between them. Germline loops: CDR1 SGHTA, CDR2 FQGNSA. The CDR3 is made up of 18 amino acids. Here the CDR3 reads CASSLDPRLYWGTDTQYF. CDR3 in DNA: TGTGCCAGCAGCTTAGACCCCAGACTGTATTGGGGCACAGATACGCAGTATTTT.

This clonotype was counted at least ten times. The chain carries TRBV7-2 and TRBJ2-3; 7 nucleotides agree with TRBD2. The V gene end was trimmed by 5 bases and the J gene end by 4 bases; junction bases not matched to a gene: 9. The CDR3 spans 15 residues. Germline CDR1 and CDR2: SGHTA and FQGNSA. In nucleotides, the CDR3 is TGTGCCAGCAGCATTGGGGGACTATCGGCAGATACGCAGTATTTT. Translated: CASSIGGLSADTQYF.

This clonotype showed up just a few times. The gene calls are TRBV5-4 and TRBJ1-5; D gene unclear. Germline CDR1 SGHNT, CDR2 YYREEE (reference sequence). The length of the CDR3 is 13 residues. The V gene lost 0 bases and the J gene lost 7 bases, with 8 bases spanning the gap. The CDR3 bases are TGTGCCAGCAGCTTGGAGAGAGCGCAGCCCCAGCATTTT. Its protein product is CASSLERAQPQHF.

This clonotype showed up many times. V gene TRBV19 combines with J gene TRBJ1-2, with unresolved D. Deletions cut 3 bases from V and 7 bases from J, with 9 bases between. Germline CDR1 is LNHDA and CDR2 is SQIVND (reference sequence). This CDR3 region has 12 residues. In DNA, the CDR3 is TGTGCCAGTAGTATGCGGGAATTTGGCTACACCTTC. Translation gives CASSMREFGYTF.

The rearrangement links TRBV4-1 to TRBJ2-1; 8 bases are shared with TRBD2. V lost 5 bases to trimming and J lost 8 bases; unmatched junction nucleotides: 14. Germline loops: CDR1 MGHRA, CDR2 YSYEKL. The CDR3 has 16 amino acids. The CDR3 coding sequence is TGCGCCAGCAGCTCTCCGAGAGCGGGAGTTATCGATGAGCAGTTCTTC. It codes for CASSSPRAGVIDEQFF.

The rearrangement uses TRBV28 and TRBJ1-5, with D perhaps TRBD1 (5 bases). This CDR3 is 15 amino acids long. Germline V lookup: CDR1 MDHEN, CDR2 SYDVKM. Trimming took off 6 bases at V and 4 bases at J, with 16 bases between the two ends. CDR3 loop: CASRPFGADNQPQHF. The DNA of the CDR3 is TGTGCCAGCAGGCCATTCGGGGCAGATAATCAGCCCCAGCATTTT.

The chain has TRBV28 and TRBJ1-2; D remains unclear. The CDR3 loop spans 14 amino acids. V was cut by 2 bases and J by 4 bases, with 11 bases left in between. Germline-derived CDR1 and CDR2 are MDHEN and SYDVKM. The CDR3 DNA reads TGTGCCAGCAGTTTAACCCGGGATCCCTATGGCTACACCTTC. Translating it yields CASSLTRDPYGYTF.

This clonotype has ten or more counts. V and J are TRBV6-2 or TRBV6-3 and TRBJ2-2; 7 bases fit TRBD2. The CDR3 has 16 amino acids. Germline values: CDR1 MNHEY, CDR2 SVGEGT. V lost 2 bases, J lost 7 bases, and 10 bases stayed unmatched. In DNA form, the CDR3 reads TGTGCCAGCAGTTACGAGGAGCGGGAAGCACGCGGGGAGCTGTTTTTT. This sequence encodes CASSYEEREARGELFF.

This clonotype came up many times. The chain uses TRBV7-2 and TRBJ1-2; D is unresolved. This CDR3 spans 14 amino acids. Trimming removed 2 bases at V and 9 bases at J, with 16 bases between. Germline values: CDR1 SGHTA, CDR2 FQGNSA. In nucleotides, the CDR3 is TGTGCCAGCAGCTTATATCCAGGAGTAATAAGCTACACCTTC. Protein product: CASSLYPGVISYTF. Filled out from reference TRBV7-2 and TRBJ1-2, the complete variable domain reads GAGVSQSPSNKVTEKGKDVELRCDPISGHTALYWYRQSLGQGLEFLIYFQGNSAPDKSGLPSDRFSAERTGGSVSTLTIQRTQQEDSAVYLCASSLYPGVISYTFGSGTRLTVV.

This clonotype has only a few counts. The CDR3 spells CAISERSGVTEAFF. The CDR3 region has the DNA TGTGCCATCAGTGAGCGCTCAGGGGTGACTGAAGCTTTCTTT. The V gene is TRBV10-3, the J gene TRBJ1-1; D possibly corresponds to TRBD1 (6 bases). V shed 2 bases and J shed 5 bases, with 12 bases lying between them. Germline CDR1 and CDR2: ENHRY and SYGVKD. The CDR3 consists of 14 residues.

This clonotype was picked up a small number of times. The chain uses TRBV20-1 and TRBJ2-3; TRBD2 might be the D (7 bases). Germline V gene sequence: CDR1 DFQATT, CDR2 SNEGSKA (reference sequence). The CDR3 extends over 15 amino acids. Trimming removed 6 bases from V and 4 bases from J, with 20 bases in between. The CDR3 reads CSAPPGEGGADTQYF. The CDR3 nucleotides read TGCAGTGCCCCCCCGGGGGAGGGGGGGGCAGATACGCAGTATTTT.

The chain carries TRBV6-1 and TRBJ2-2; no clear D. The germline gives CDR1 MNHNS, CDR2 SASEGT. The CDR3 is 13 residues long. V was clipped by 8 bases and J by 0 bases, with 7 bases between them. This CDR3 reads CASDQANTGELFF. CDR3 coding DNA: TGTGCCAGCGATCAAGCGAACACCGGGGAGCTGTTTTTT.

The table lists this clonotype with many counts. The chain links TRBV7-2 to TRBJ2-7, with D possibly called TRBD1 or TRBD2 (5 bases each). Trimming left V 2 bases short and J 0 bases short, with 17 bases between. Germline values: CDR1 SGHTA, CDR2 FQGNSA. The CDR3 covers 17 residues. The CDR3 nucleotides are TGTGCCAGCAGCTTATGGTTGGTCGGGGCAAGCTCCTACGAGCAGTACTTC. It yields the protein CASSLWLVGASSYEQYF.

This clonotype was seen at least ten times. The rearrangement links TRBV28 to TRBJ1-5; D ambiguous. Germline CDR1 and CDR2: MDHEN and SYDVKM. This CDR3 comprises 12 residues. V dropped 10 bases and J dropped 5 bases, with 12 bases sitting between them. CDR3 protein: CAIAEVYQPQHF. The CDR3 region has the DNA TGTGCCATCGCGGAAGTCTATCAGCCCCAGCATTTT.

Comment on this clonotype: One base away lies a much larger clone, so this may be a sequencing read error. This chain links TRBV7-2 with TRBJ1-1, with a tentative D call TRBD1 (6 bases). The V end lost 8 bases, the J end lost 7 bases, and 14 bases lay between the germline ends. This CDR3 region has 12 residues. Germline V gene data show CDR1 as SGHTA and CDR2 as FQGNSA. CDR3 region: CASGSEQGEAFF. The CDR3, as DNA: TGTGCCAGCGGCTCCGAACAGGGTGAAGCTTTCTTT.

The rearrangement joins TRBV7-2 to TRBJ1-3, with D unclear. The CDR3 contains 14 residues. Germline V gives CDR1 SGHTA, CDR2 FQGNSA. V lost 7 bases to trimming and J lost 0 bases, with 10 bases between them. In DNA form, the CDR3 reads TGTGCCAGCAACCGGGTCGTCTCTGGAAACACCATATATTTT. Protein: CASNRVVSGNTIYF. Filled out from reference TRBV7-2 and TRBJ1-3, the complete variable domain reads GAGVSQSPSNKVTEKGKDVELRCDPISGHTALYWYRQSLGQGLEFLIYFQGNSAPDKSGLPSDRFSAERTGGSVSTLTIQRTQQEDSAVYLCASNRVVSGNTIYFGEGSWLTVV.